This T cell receptor (beta chain) was found in a study of blood T cell repertoires in COVID-19. Study-wide background: COVID-19 samples, acute and convalescent, were from the United States, Italy and Spain. PBMCs, B-cell-depleted T cells, or T cells provided the cDNA or gDNA that made up the material.

Assay used: immunoSEQ multiplex PCR; TCRdb lists only in-frame clones, some missing. The repertoire includes a few hundred thousand clones, about four fifths of them detected once, and roughly 3.1% sits in the top ten. Recruits, aged about 18 to 95 years, lived in 20 to 30 US areas. Cohorts were based on clinical histories the participants reported. The CDR3 is made up of 15 amino acids. V was clipped by 4 bases and J by 5 bases; unmatched bases: 8. CDR1 and CDR2 (germline): MNHEY, SMNVEV (reference sequence). The receptor's source is a man aged 45 to 65 who had recovered from COVID-19. The chain recombines TRBV27 with TRBJ1-2, with 9 bases that match TRBD1. Material for sequencing was PBMCs or T cells enriched from blood (not recorded which). This chain's CDR3 is CASSSNRGRVYGYTF. The DNA for the CDR3 is TGTGCCAGCAGTTCCAACAGGGGGCGCGTGTATGGCTACACCTTC.